This TCR beta chain was obtained from a study of shared clonotypes between healthy human individuals. The wider study: CD4 naive and CD4 memory each took three plates per donor, while CD8 naive took two and CD8 memory one.

Every immunoSEQ plate was one replicate of a subset's evenly spread DNA. Profiling relied on immunoSEQ multiplex PCR, and the TCRdb table lists in-frame clones only, not all of them. The table has 1.5 million to 2.5 million clones, about 94% seen once. Study-wide results and caveats: Rarefaction indicated that sorted-subset sequencing remained incomplete although depth was large.

Concerning this clone itself: Antigen unknown.

CD45RO negativity and positive selection for CCR7 defined naive CD8 cells, a population that excluded terminally differentiated effector memory CD45RA+ cells. The CDR3 extends over 13 amino acids. Germline values: CDR1 SGDLS, CDR2 YYNGEE. With 10 bases removed from V and 1 base from J, the gap between germline ends came to 11 bases. This chain uses TRBV9 with TRBJ2-2; TRBD1 is a possible D gene (7 bases). The receptor was isolated from a man between 18 and 35 years old in good health. Material: naive CD8+ T cells sorted from blood. This CDR3 reads CAQGGVNTGELFF. The CDR3 DNA sequence: TGTGCCCAGGGGGGCGTGAACACCGGGGAGCTGTTTTTT.